This T cell receptor beta chain came from a study of shared clonotypes between healthy human individuals. For the study at large: Three CD4 naive, three CD4 memory, two CD8 naive and one CD8 memory plate were used per donor.

Produced via immunoSEQ multiplex PCR; TCRdb's table is partial and in-frame only. Among approximately 1.4 million clones listed, around 98% were seen once. Splitting of CD4+ cells produced CD45RA+ naive and CD45RA-negative memory subsets. The length of the CDR3 is 15 residues. V lost 2 bases to trimming and J lost 9 bases, with 17 bases between them. Per the germline V gene, CDR1 is SNHLY and CDR2 is FYNNEI. The chain carries TRBV2 and TRBJ2-1; possible D gene TRBD2, 5 bases. The source material was naive CD4+ T cells sorted from blood. Subset of the sample: CD45RA+ positively selected. This clonotype originated in a man aged 25-40 years in good health. The CDR3: CASSEILAIGGEQFF. In DNA, the CDR3 is TGTGCCAGCAGTGAAATTCTAGCTATTGGAGGTGAGCAGTTCTTC. Filled out from reference TRBV2 and TRBJ2-1, the complete variable domain reads EPEVTQTPSHQVTQMGQEVILRCVPISNHLYFYWYRQILGQKVEFLVSFYNNEISEKSEIFDDQFSVERPDGSNFTLKIRSTKLEDSAMYFCASSEILAIGGEQFFGPGTRLTVL.